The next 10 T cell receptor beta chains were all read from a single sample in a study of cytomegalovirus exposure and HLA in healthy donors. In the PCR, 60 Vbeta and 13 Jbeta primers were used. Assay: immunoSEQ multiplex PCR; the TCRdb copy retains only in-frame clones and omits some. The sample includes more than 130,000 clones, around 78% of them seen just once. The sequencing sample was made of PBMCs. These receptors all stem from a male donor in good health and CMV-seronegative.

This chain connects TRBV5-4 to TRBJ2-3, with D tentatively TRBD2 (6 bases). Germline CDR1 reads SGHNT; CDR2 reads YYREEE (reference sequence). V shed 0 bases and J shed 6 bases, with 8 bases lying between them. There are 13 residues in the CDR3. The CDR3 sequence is CASSLDREDTQYF. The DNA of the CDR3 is TGTGCCAGCAGCTTGGACCGGGAGGATACGCAGTATTTT.

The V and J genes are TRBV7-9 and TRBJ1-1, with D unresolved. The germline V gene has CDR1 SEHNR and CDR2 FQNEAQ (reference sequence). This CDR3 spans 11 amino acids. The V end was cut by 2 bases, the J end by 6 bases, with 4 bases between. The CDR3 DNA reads TGTGCCAGCAGCTTACGGTCTGAAGCTTTCTTT. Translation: CASSLRSEAFF.

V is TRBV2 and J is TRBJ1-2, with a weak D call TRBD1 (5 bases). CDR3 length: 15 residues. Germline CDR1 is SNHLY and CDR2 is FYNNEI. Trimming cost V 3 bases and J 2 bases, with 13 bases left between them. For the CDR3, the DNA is TGTGCCAGCAGTGATGGAACGTCAGGGAACTATGGCTACACCTTC. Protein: CASSDGTSGNYGYTF.

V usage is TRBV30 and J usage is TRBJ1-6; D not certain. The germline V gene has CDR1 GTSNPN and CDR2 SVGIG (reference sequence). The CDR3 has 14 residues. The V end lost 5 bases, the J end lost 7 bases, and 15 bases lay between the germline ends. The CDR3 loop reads CAWRSSEGNSPLHF. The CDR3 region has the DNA TGTGCCTGGCGCTCCAGTGAGGGAAATTCACCCCTCCACTTT.

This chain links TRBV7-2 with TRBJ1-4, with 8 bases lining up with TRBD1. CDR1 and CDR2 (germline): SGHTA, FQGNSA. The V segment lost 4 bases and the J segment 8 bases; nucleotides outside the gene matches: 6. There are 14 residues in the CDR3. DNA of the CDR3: TGTGCCAGCAGCTCGCAGGGGGCCTGGGAAAAACTGTTTTTT. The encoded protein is CASSSQGAWEKLFF.

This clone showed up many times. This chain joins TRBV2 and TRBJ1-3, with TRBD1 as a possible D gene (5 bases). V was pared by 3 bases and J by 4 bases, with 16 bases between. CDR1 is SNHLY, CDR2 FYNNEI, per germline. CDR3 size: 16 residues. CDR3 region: CASSDHGGGDGNTIYF. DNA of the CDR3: TGTGCCAGCAGTGACCATGGAGGAGGGGACGGAAACACCATATATTTT. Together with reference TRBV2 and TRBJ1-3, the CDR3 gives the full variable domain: EPEVTQTPSHQVTQMGQEVILRCVPISNHLYFYWYRQILGQKVEFLVSFYNNEISEKSEIFDDQFSVERPDGSNFTLKIRSTKLEDSAMYFCASSDHGGGDGNTIYFGEGSWLTVV.

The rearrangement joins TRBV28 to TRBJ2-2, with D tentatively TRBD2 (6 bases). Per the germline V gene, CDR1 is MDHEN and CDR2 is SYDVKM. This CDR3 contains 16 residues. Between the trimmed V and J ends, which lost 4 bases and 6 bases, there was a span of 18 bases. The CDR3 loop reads CASSWWGGLSPGELFF. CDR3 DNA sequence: TGTGCCAGCAGTTGGTGGGGCGGACTAAGCCCCGGGGAGCTGTTTTTT.

In DNA form, the CDR3 reads TGTGCCAGCAGCCCCAGGGGGCGGAATGGCTACACCTTC. Translating gives CASSPRGRNGYTF. The chain couples TRBV7-8 to TRBJ1-2; 8 bases are a match to TRBD1. Trimming cost V 5 bases and J 6 bases; bases outside gene matches: 5. CDR1 and CDR2 (germline): SGHVS, FQNEAQ. The CDR3 totals 13 residues.

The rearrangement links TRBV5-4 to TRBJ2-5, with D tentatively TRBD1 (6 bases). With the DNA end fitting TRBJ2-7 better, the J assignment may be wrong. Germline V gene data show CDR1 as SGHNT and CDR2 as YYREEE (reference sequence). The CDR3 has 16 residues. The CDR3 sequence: CASSSTRGGYTYEQYF. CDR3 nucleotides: TGTGCCAGCAGCTCCACCCGAGGGGGTTACACCTACGAGCAGTACTTC.

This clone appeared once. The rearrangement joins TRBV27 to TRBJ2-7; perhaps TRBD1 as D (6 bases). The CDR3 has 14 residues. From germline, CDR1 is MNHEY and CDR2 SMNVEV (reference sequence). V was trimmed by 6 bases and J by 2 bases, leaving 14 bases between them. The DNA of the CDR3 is TGTGCCAGCAGCCCCGGGACAAGAACCTACGAGCAGTACTTC. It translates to CASSPGTRTYEQYF.